These 20 T cell receptor beta chains were sequenced from one sample in a study of cytomegalovirus exposure and HLA in healthy donors. PCR involved 60 Vbeta and 13 Jbeta primers. Method: immunoSEQ multiplex PCR; TCRdb's copy keeps in-frame clones and lacks some. Across 40,000 to 60,000 clones, the top ten clones capture 2% to 2.5% of the sample. The sequencing input was PBMCs. The receptors here all came from a female donor in good health and CMV-seronegative.

The V call is TRBV4-2, the J call TRBJ1-1, with 8 bases identical to TRBD1. V gave up 6 bases and J gave up 1 base; unmatched junction bases: 4. Germline CDR1 and CDR2: LGHNA and YNFKEQ. The CDR3 totals 14 residues. CDR3 protein: CASSYDRGNTEAFF. The CDR3 nucleotides read TGTGCCAGCAGTTACGACAGGGGGAACACTGAAGCTTTCTTT.

The chain combines TRBV27 with TRBJ2-7, with 11 bases matching TRBD1. Germline assignment: CDR1 MNHEY and CDR2 SMNVEV (reference sequence). V gave up 5 bases and J gave up 2 bases; unmatched junction bases: 8. The CDR3 contains 16 residues. In DNA, the CDR3 is TGTGCCAGCAGTCCCGAGGGACAGGGGGTCCCCTACGAGCAGTACTTC. It yields the protein CASSPEGQGVPYEQYF.

CDR3 loop: CASSPDGGREAEAFF. CDR3 bases: TGCGCCAGCAGCCCTGACGGGGGGCGCGAGGCTGAAGCTTTCTTT. The chain has TRBV5-1 and TRBJ1-1; weak D call: TRBD1 (6 bases). The length of the CDR3 is 15 residues. The germline V gene encodes CDR1 SGHRS and CDR2 YFSETQ. Trimming left V 4 bases short and J 6 bases short, with 19 bases between.

This chain uses TRBV6-5 with TRBJ1-1, with D tentatively TRBD1 (6 bases). This CDR3 is built from 14 residues. V lost 7 bases to trimming and J lost 1 base, with 13 bases between them. CDR1 MNHEY and CDR2 SVGAGI come from the germline V gene. CDR3 residues: CASTRTGQNTEAFF. As DNA, the CDR3 is TGTGCCAGCACCCGAACGGGACAGAACACTGAAGCTTTCTTT.

The V and J genes are TRBV4-2 and TRBJ2-1; TRBD2 aligns across 8 bases. This CDR3 has 19 amino acids. The germline V gene encodes CDR1 LGHNA and CDR2 YNFKEQ. The junction had 20 bases not matched to a gene; V was cut back by 0 bases and J by 10 bases. CDR3 DNA: TGTGCCAGCAGCCAAGATCCCACCCCTATGGTAGCGGGGAAGCAGGAGCAGTTCTTC. Translated: CASSQDPTPMVAGKQEQFF.

The chain is built from TRBV29-1 and TRBJ1-2; the match to TRBD1 covers 8 bases. The CDR3 contains 15 residues. The junction had 10 bases not matched to a gene; V was cut back by 3 bases and J by 4 bases. Germline lookup yields CDR1 SQVTM and CDR2 ANQGSEA. The CDR3 loop reads CSVEPSGTGVYGYTF. CDR3 DNA sequence: TGCAGCGTTGAGCCTTCCGGGACAGGAGTCTATGGCTACACCTTC.

V is TRBV5-1 and J is TRBJ2-1; 7 bases agree with TRBD2. With 3 bases clipped from V and 6 bases from J, the junction kept 9 bases outside the gene matches. CDR1 is SGHRS, CDR2 YFSETQ, per germline. The CDR3 covers 15 residues. CDR3 protein: CASSSGTIEGNEQFF. The CDR3 nucleotides read TGCGCCAGCAGCTCAGGGACTATCGAGGGCAATGAGCAGTTCTTC.

The genes are TRBV10-2 and TRBJ1-5, with a possible D match to TRBD1 (5 bases). V was pared by 5 bases and J by 3 bases, with 26 bases between. In germline, CDR1 is WSHSY, CDR2 SAAADI. This CDR3 spans 19 amino acids. CDR3 in amino acids: CASSCEKDKGVCPNQPQHF. The DNA for the CDR3 is TGCGCCAGCAGTTGTGAGAAGGACAAAGGGGTTTGTCCCAATCAGCCCCAGCATTTT.

The V and J genes are TRBV5-1 and TRBJ1-1; unclear D gene. CDR3 length equals 13 residues. Germline CDR1 and CDR2: SGHRS and YFSETQ. Deletions cut 2 bases from V and 2 bases from J, with 7 bases between. CDR3 nucleotides: TGCGCCAGCAGCTTAAACAGTAACACTGAAGCTTTCTTT. The encoded protein is CASSLNSNTEAFF.

The J gene is TRBJ1-2, the V gene TRBV30; D uncertain. The CDR3 has 16 amino acids. In germline, CDR1 is GTSNPN, CDR2 SVGIG (reference sequence). The V gene lost 4 bases and the J gene lost 0 bases, with 18 bases spanning the gap. CDR3 sequence reads: CAWTGQASISNYGYTF. CDR3 coding DNA: TGTGCCTGGACAGGCCAGGCCTCGATCTCTAACTATGGCTACACCTTC.

This chain uses TRBV6-1 with TRBJ1-1, with D possibly being TRBD1 (5 bases). Trimming shortened V by 5 bases and J by 2 bases, and 12 bases separated the two germline ends. The germline CDR1 and CDR2 sequences are MNHNS and SASEGT. The CDR3 is 14 residues long. CDR3 in DNA: TGTGCCAGCAGTCTCCCAGGGCCAAACACTGAAGCTTTCTTT. Its protein product is CASSLPGPNTEAFF.

V and J are TRBV7-9 and TRBJ1-4; 9 bases agree with TRBD1. V dropped 5 bases and J dropped 8; count of bases not matched to a gene: 9. Germline V gives CDR1 SEHNR, CDR2 FQNEAQ (reference sequence). This CDR3 has 15 amino acids. CDR3 sequence (DNA): TGTGCCAGCAGCACCCGGGACAGGGAAGGAGAAAAACTGTTTTTT. Encoded protein: CASSTRDREGEKLFF.

The chain carries TRBV4-1 and TRBJ2-7; 7 nucleotides match TRBD2. This CDR3 has 17 amino acids. V shed 3 bases, J shed 0 bases, and the junction held 11 bases outside the gene matches. Per germline, CDR1 MGHRA and CDR2 YSYEKL. The DNA for the CDR3 is TGCGCCAGCAGCCAGACCCGACGGCTAGCGGACTCCTACGAGCAGTACTTC. Amino acids: CASSQTRRLADSYEQYF.

This sequence joins TRBV9 and TRBJ1-2, with TRBD1 matching over 11 bases. J gave up 8 bases and V 6 bases, and 6 bases lay outside the gene matches. This CDR3 has 13 residues. Germline CDR1 is SGDLS and CDR2 is YYNGEE. The DNA of the CDR3 is TGTGCCAGCACCGGACAGGGGGCCGCCGGCTACACCTTC. As protein: CASTGQGAAGYTF.

The V gene is TRBV30, the J gene TRBJ2-7, with a weak D call TRBD1 (5 bases). V gave up 3 bases and J gave up 2 bases, with 14 bases separating them. The length of the CDR3 is 14 residues. Germline values: CDR1 GTSNPN, CDR2 SVGIG (reference sequence). The CDR3 reads CAWRGQGQPYEQYF. The DNA of the CDR3 is TGTGCCTGGAGAGGGCAGGGCCAACCCTACGAGCAGTACTTC.

V usage is TRBV5-1 and J usage is TRBJ2-1, with 10 bases aligning to TRBD2. This CDR3 is built from 16 residues. J was trimmed by 9 bases and V by 1 base; bases with no gene match: 10. Germline CDR1 and CDR2: SGHRS and YFSETQ. The CDR3 spells CASSLLSAGGPSEQFF. The CDR3 nucleotides are TGCGCCAGCAGCTTGTTATCAGCGGGAGGGCCGTCTGAGCAGTTCTTC.

The chain joins TRBV4-2 to TRBJ2-7, with 8 bases lining up with TRBD1. The CDR3 has 13 residues. V lost 3 bases to trimming and J lost 4 bases; unmatched junction nucleotides: 2. Germline CDR1 is LGHNA and CDR2 is YNFKEQ. CDR3 bases: TGTGCCAGCAGCCAGAACAGGGGGTACGAGCAGTACTTC. This codes for CASSQNRGYEQYF.

This sequence joins TRBV30 and TRBJ1-5; 8 bases are a match to TRBD1. Germline V gene data show CDR1 as GTSNPN and CDR2 as SVGIG (reference sequence). The CDR3 is made up of 15 amino acids. V lost 2 bases to trimming and J lost 3 bases; unmatched junction nucleotides: 6. CDR3 DNA sequence: TGTGCCTGGAGTCCGATGGACAGGGCCAATCAGCCCCAGCATTTT. Protein product: CAWSPMDRANQPQHF.

The rearrangement joins TRBV7-9 to TRBJ1-2; no clear D gene. Per the germline V gene, CDR1 is SEHNR and CDR2 is FQNEAQ (reference sequence). V lost 5 bases, J lost 6 bases, and 13 bases lay in between. The CDR3 spans 13 residues. The DNA of the CDR3 is TGTGCCAGCAGCCCCTGGGGAGAGGATGGCTACACCTTC. Translating gives CASSPWGEDGYTF.

The chain recombines TRBV15 with TRBJ1-2; TRBD1 matches 7 bases. This CDR3 has 14 residues. Looked up from germline, CDR1 is LNHNV and CDR2 is YYDKDF (reference sequence). V shed 2 bases, J shed 8 bases, and the junction held 8 bases outside the gene matches. DNA of the CDR3: TGTGCCACCAGCAGACCAGGACAGGTTGGAGGCTACACCTTC. Its translation: CATSRPGQVGGYTF.